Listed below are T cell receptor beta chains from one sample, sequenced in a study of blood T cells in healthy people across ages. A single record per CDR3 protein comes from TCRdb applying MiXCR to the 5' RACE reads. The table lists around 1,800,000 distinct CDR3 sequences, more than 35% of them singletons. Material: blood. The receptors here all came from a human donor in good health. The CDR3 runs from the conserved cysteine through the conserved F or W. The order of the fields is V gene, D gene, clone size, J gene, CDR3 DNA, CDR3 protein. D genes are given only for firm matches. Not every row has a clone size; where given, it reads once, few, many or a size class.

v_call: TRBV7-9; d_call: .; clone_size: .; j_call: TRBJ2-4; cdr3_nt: TGTGCCAGCAGCTTAGTCCCCTTTATGGAAGCCAAAAACATTCAGTACTTC; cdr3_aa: CASSLVPFMEAKNIQYF
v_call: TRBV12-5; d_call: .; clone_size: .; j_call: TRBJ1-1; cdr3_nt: TGTGCTAGTGGTTCCCCCGGACAGTTTGAAGCTTTCTTT; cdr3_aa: CASGSPGQFEAFF
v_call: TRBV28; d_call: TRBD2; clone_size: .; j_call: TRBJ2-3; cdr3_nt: TGTGCCAGCAGGCTGTCGGGGGGGCCCGCAGATACGCAGTATTTT; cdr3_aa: CASRLSGGPADTQYF
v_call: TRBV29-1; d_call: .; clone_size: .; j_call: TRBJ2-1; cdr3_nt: TGCAGCGTTGGGAGGATGTTAGGGGGGGTGATCAAGGAGCAGTTCTTC; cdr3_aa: CSVGRMLGGVIKEQFF
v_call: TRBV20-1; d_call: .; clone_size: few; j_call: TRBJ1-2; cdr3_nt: TGCAGTGCTAGAGATCCCCAGGGGACCTATGGCTACACCTTC; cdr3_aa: CSARDPQGTYGYTF
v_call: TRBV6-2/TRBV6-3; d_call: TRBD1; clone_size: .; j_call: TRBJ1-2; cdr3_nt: TGTGCCAGCAGTTGGGGACAGGGTCTCGGCTACACCTTC; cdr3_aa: CASSWGQGLGYTF
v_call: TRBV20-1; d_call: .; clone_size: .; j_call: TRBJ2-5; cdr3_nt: TGCAGTGCTAGTTCGGCCAGTGAATATCAAGAGACCCAGTACTTC; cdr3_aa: CSASSASEYQETQYF
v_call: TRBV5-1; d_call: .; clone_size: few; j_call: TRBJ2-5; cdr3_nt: TGCGCCAGCAGCTTGGTTCCACGACAAGAGACCCAGTACTTC; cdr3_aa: CASSLVPRQETQYF
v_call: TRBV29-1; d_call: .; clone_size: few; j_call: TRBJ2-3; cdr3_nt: TGCAGCGTTGGCCAGGGCGCCCAAACAGATACGCAGTATTTT; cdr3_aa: CSVGQGAQTDTQYF
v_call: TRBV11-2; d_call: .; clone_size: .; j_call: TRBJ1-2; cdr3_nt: TGTGCCAGCAGTTGGACCCCTAACTATGGCTACACCTTC; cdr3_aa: CASSWTPNYGYTF
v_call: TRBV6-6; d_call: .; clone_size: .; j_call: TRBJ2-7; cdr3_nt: TGTGCCAGCAGTTACTCGAAGCTTGGGGGTTACGAGCAGTACTTC; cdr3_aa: CASSYSKLGGYEQYF
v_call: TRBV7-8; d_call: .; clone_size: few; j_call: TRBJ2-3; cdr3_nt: TGTGCCAGCAGCTCGATTGTCGGACAGACGCCCACAGATACGCAGTATTTT; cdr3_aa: CASSSIVGQTPTDTQYF
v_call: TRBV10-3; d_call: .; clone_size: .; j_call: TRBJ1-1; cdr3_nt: TGTGCCATCAGTGATGCAGGGATGAACACTGAAGCTTTCTTT; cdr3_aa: CAISDAGMNTEAFF
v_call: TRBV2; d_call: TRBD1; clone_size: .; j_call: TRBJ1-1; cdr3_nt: TGTGCCAGCAGTGAGGACAGGGGTTCGGCGGCTTTCTTT; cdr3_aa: CASSEDRGSAAFF
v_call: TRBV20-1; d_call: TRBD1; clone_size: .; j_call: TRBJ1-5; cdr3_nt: TGCAGTGCTCTTGGACAGGACAATCAGCCCCAGCATTTT; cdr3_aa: CSALGQDNQPQHF
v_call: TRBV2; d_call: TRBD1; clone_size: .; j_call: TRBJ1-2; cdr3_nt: TGTGCCAGCAGTGAAGCGCCGGGACAGGGTGGTGGCTACACCTTC; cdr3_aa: CASSEAPGQGGGYTF
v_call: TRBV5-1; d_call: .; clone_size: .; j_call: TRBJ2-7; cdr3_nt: TGCGCCAGCAGCAAAAACCCAGGCACCCTTGACTACGAGCAGTACTTC; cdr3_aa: CASSKNPGTLDYEQYF
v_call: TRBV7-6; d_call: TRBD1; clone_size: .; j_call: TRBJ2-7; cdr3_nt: TGTGCCAGCAGCTTAGGCCGCCAGGGGGATGGATACGAGCAGTACTTC; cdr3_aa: CASSLGRQGDGYEQYF
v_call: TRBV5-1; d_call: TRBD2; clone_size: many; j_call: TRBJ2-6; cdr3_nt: TGCGCCAGCAGCTTGGAGGGAGGGGCCCTCTCTGGGGCCAACGTCCTGACTTTC; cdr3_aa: CASSLEGGALSGANVLTF
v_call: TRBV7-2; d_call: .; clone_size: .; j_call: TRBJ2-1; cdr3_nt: TGTGCCAGCAGCTTAGGGGGGACGTTAGGTGAGCAGTTCTTC; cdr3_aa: CASSLGGTLGEQFF
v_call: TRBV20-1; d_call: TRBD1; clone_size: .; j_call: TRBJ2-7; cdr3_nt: TGCAGTGCTAGATTGGGACAGCCCTACGAGCAGTACTTC; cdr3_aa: CSARLGQPYEQYF
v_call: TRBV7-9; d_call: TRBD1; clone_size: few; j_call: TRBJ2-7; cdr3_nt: TGTGCCAGCAGCGCCTCTAGTTTGGACAGGAGATCCTACGAGCAGTACTTC; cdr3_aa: CASSASSLDRRSYEQYF
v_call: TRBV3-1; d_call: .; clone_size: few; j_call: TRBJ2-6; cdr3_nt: TGTGCCAGCAGCCAAGGGAGTAACTCTGGGGCCAACGTCCTGACTTTC; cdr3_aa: CASSQGSNSGANVLTF
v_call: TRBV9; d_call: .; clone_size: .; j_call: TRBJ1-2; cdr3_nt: TGTGCCAGCAGCGCCGGCCCCCTCAATGGCTACACCTTC; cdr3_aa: CASSAGPLNGYTF
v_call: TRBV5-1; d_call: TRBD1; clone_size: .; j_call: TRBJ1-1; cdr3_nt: TGCGCCAGCAGCTTGACACGGGACAGGGAAGAGAACACTGAAGCTTTCTTT; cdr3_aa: CASSLTRDREENTEAFF
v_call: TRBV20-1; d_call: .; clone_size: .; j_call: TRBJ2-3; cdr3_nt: TGCAGTGTCTACTCCCAATTGGACCCGACAGATACGCAGTATTTT; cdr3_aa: CSVYSQLDPTDTQYF
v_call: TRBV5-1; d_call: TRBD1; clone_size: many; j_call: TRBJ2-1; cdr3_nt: TGTGCCAGCAGCTTGACAGGGTATAATGAGCAGTTCTTC; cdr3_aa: CASSLTGYNEQFF
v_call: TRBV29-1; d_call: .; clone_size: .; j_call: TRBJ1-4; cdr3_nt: TGCAGCGTTCCGAGTCCAACTAATGAAAAACTGTTTTTT; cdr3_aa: CSVPSPTNEKLFF
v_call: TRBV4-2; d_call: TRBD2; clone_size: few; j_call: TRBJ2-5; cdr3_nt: TGTGCCAGCAGCCAAGAGGGACTAGCGGGGGGTGAGACCCAGTACTTC; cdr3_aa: CASSQEGLAGGETQYF